Included here is one T cell receptor (beta chain) sequence, with context. Its matching antigen is unknown. The same CDR3 is also encoded by other DNA sequences in this sample. This sample stems from a study of beta chain features in type 1 diabetes. Germline CDR1 is GTSNPN and CDR2 is SVGIG (reference sequence). The ends were cut back, 3 bases at V and 4 bases at J, with 4 bases in the middle. The CDR3 has 11 amino acids. Sorting that relied on CD45RO/CCR7/CD25/CD127/CD95/CD27 yielded CD4+ naive, central memory, regulatory and stem cell-like memory cells. TCRB transcripts that were expressed got sequenced, as all of the isolated RNA had been reverse transcribed. Samples of naive, central memory and regulatory T cells yielded a mean of about 3.5 million reads. Assay: immunoSEQ multiplex PCR; the TCRdb copy retains only in-frame clones and omits some. Among about 260,000 clones, under 70% were seen once, and the ten largest hold almost 0.055%.

Study results and limitations: All four CD4+ subsets from Type 1 diabetes patients carried moderately but significantly shorter TCRB CDR3s. A cDNA-based sequencing approach could over-represent cells with high TCR expression.

The material sequenced was naive CD4+ T cells from blood. This rearrangement joins TRBV30 to TRBJ2-1; D gene uncertain. The origin of this receptor is a man aged 25-40 years in good health. Here the CDR3 reads CAWRGYNEQFF. The CDR3 DNA reads TGTGCCTGGAGAGGGTACAATGAGCAGTTCTTC.